Given below is one T cell receptor (beta chain) in context. A read error may produce the germline difference seen at one junction end. The data are from a study of T cells in Graves' hyperthyroidism and ophthalmopathy. Amplification of TCR beta CDR3 regions used RNA as the template. A first-round RT-PCR of the TCR CDR3 used the HTBI primer set. TCRdb reprocessed the multiplex PCR reads via MiXCR and lists one record per CDR3 protein. Of about 350,000 distinct CDR3 sequences in the sample, roughly 13% were seen once. Germline V CDR1 and CDR2: MGHDK, SYGVNS. CDR3 length: 17 amino acids. The TCR originated in a woman in her 40s with Graves' ophthalmopathy. The specimen was blood. The V call is TRBV25-1, the J call TRBJ2-6; 7 bases are a match to TRBD1. The CDR3 nucleotides read TGTGCCAGCAGTTCCCCGACAGGGAGCTCTGGGGCCAACATCCTGACTTTC. Translated, it gives CASSSPTGSSGANILTF.